This T cell receptor beta chain is drawn from a study of PD-L1 blockade in urothelial cancer. Study background: Men with urothelial cancer arising in the bladder made up about nine tenths of the roughly 29 patients. Peripheral blood specimens exhibited a median yield of approximately 150,000 T cells. Study-wide results and limits: When pretreatment blood TCR clonality was below the median, it predicted better survival.

Every PCR got spiked synthetic TCR analog templates. The data were produced by immunoSEQ multiplex PCR, yet TCRdb's version contains in-frame clones alone and is incomplete. The sample consists of about 110,000 clones, around 93% of them appearing once. Stated time point: peripheral blood 6 weeks after treatment start. Turning to this clone: Its antigen is not identified.

V lost 4 bases and J lost 3; bases outside the gene matches: 3. CDR1 is SQVTM and CDR2 is ANQGSEA in the germline V gene. The CDR3 length is 14 residues. The sequence was collected from a man aged 60 to 69 with urothelial cancer. This chain links TRBV29-1 with TRBJ2-6, with 7 bases lining up with TRBD1. Sequenced here: PBMCs, sampled around atezolizumab (anti-PD-L1) treatment. The CDR3 region has the DNA TGCAGCGTTGGACAGGGCGGTGGGGCCAACGTCCTGACTTTC. Its translation: CSVGQGGGANVLTF.